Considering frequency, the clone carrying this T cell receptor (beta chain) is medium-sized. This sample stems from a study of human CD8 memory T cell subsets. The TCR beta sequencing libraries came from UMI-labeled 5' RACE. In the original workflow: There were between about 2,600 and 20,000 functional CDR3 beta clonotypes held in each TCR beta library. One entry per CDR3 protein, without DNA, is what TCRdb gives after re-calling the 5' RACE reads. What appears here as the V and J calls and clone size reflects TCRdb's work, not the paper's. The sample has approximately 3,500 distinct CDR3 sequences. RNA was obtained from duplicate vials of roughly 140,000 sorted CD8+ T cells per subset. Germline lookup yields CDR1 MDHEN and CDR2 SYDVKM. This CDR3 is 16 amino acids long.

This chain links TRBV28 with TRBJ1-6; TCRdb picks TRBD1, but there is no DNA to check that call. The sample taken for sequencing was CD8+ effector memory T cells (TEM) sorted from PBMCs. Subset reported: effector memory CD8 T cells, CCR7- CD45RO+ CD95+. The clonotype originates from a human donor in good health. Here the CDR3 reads CASSIFRDGNNSPLHF.